This T cell receptor beta chain emerged from a study of glioma-infiltrating T cells. This clonotype was observed many times. The antigen is undetermined. Study results and limitations: Above-expected tissue-blood divergence occurred in all gliomas, most in low-grade ones. Only very few CDR3 sequences appeared in both tissue and blood.

Using RNA template, CDR3s of TCR alpha and beta were amplified with iRepertoire arm-PCR. For one-step reverse transcription and amplification, roughly 100-400 ng of tissue mRNA or PBMC total RNA was used. MiXCR was run by TCRdb on the multiplex PCR reads, yielding one entry per CDR3 protein. Of fewer than 250,000 distinct CDR3 sequences listed, roughly 32% are singletons. Germline V CDR1 and CDR2: MNHNY, SVGAGI (reference sequence). CDR3 length: 18 residues. Trimming cost V 2 bases and J 5 bases; bases outside gene matches: 7. This TCR was sampled from a human donor with low-grade glioma or glioblastoma, undergoing nonglioma brain surgery, or in good health (not recorded which). Sequenced material: glioma tissue, nonneoplastic brain tissue, or PBMCs (not recorded which). This chain connects TRBV6-6 to TRBJ2-1, with 15 nucleotides matching TRBD2. This chain's CDR3 is CASSYGLAGGWGHNEQFF. CDR3 coding DNA: TGTGCCAGCAGTTACGGACTAGCGGGAGGGTGGGGACACAATGAGCAGTTCTTC.